Shown below are 17 T cell receptor beta chains from a single sample sequenced in a study of OX40 agonist ivuxolimab in advanced cancers. The method behind the library was the immunoSEQ multiplex PCR assay. TCRdb limited this immuneACCESS table to in-frame rearrangements with V and J called. A share of clones is missing; checked studies link under half to unresolved V genes, and the rest is unexplained. The table for this sample lists about 89,000 clones; approximately 90% of them were counted only once. Jointly, the top ten make up more than 0.6% of the sample. Source: CD4+ or CD8+ T cells sorted from blood, taken in a trial of the OX40 agonist ivuxolimab. Source of these receptors: an adult with an advanced solid tumor such as melanoma, head and neck, liver or kidney cancer.

With respect to this clone: An end of the junction does not agree with germline; a read error may underlie this. The same CDR3 arises from other DNA sequences in this sample as well. The J gene is TRBJ2-7, the V gene TRBV18; 9 nucleotides align to TRBD1. CDR1 is KGHSH and CDR2 is LQKENI in the germline V gene. The CDR3 covers 15 residues. The CDR3 DNA follows: TGTGCCAGCTCGCCACCGGCGGGACAGGGCTACGAGCAGTACTTC. Translating gives CASSPPAGQGYEQYF.

In this sample, this clone turned up once. This chain joins TRBV10-3 and TRBJ1-1, with D possibly matching TRBD1 (6 bases). The germline V and J ends were trimmed by 5 bases and 5 bases, with 18 bases remaining between them. The CDR3 contains 15 residues. Germline loops: CDR1 ENHRY, CDR2 SYGVKD. The CDR3 sequence: CAISNPSQGRTEAFF. DNA of the CDR3: TGTGCCATCAGTAACCCTTCCCAGGGGAGGACTGAAGCTTTCTTT.

A few counts support this clone. The rearrangement links TRBV10-1 to TRBJ1-6; D unresolved. From germline, CDR1 is WNHNN and CDR2 SYGVQD (reference sequence). The CDR3 contains 15 residues. V was shortened by 1 base and J by 6 bases, with 10 bases between the two germline ends. CDR3 sequence: CASSEFTNCNSPLHF. CDR3 nucleotides: TGCGCCAGCAGTGAGTTCACCAATTGTAATTCACCCCTCCACTTT.

The chain is built from TRBV13 and TRBJ2-2; weak D call: TRBD2 (5 bases). CDR1 is PRHDT and CDR2 is FYEKMQ in the germline V gene (reference sequence). Trimming took 6 bases from V and 1 from J, leaving 6 bases between them. The CDR3 covers 13 residues. The CDR3 here is CASRDLNTGELFF. For the CDR3, the DNA is TGTGCCAGCAGGGACTTGAACACCGGGGAGCTGTTTTTT.

This clone showed up just once. This chain connects TRBV5-1 to TRBJ2-3; D unclear. Germline V CDR1 and CDR2: SGHRS, YFSETQ. The CDR3 is made up of 15 amino acids. V was pared by 4 bases and J by 0 bases, with 12 bases between. This chain's CDR3 is CASSLQLDSTDTQYF. In nucleotides, the CDR3 is TGCGCCAGCAGCCTACAGTTGGACAGCACAGATACGCAGTATTTT.

The chain recombines TRBV27 with TRBJ2-2, with TRBD2 matching over 9 bases. This CDR3 has 16 residues. J was trimmed by 9 bases and V by 3 bases; bases with no gene match: 11. The germline V gene has CDR1 MNHEY and CDR2 SMNVEV (reference sequence). The CDR3 DNA reads TGTGCCAGCAGTTTGCAGAGCGGGAGGCCCCCAAGGGAGCTGTTTTTT. Protein sequence: CASSLQSGRPPRELFF.

V and J are TRBV4-3 and TRBJ2-1; D call uncertain. This CDR3 is 17 amino acids long. Trimming left V 4 bases short and J 3 bases short, with 19 bases between. The germline CDR1 and CDR2 sequences are LGHNA and YSLEER. The CDR3 DNA reads as TGCGCCAGCAGCCGTTTAGGGATGGCTAGTAGCTACAATGAGCAGTTCTTC. This translates into CASSRLGMASSYNEQFF.

This rearrangement joins TRBV5-1 to TRBJ2-7; 10 nucleotides line up with TRBD2. Germline V gives CDR1 SGHRS, CDR2 YFSETQ. V was clipped by 0 bases and J by 4 bases; unmatched bases: 4. This CDR3 is built from 15 residues. For the CDR3, the DNA is TGCGCCAGCAGCTTGGGGACTAGCGGAGCTTACGAGCAGTACTTC. Its protein product is CASSLGTSGAYEQYF. The full variable domain, with the rest looked up from reference TRBV5-1 and TRBJ2-7, is KAGVTQTPRYLIKTRGQQVTLSCSPISGHRSVSWYQQTPGQGLQFLFEYFSETQRNKGNFPGRFSGRQFSNSRSEMNVSTLELGDSALYLCASSLGTSGAYEQYFGPGTRLTVT.

CDR3: CASSQDWQFKKEQYF. In DNA, the CDR3 is TGTGCCAGCAGCCAAGATTGGCAGTTTAAAAAAGAGCAGTACTTC. The gene calls are TRBV14 and TRBJ2-7; D uncertain. This CDR3 spans 15 amino acids. The V gene's germline CDR1 is SGHDN and CDR2 FVKESK. V shed 0 bases and J shed 7 bases, with 16 bases lying between them.

The rearrangement links TRBV28 to TRBJ1-1, with 8 bases fitting TRBD1. V shed 6 bases and J 4 bases; nucleotides not matched to a gene: 10. The CDR3 extends over 15 amino acids. Germline lookup yields CDR1 MDHEN and CDR2 SYDVKM. The CDR3: CASRPGGAAGTEAFF. In DNA, the CDR3 is TGTGCCAGCAGACCAGGGGGCGCCGCTGGCACTGAAGCTTTCTTT.

This clone was seen only once. This chain uses TRBV6-5 with TRBJ2-7; 9 bases are a match to TRBD1. Germline V gives CDR1 MNHEY, CDR2 SVGAGI. The CDR3 runs 15 residues. Germline trimming cut 5 bases from V and 4 bases from J; bases unmatched to any gene: 9. CDR3 loop: CASSHPGQGVYEQYF. The CDR3 bases are TGTGCCAGCAGTCACCCGGGACAGGGAGTGTACGAGCAGTACTTC.

The rearrangement joins TRBV27 to TRBJ2-3; D is possibly TRBD2 (5 bases). The CDR3 length is 15 residues. Trimming took 5 bases from V and 0 from J, leaving 12 bases between them. Germline V gene lookup returns CDR1 MNHEY and CDR2 SMNVEV (reference sequence). The CDR3, as DNA: TGTGCCAGCAGTCCCATACGGGGTAGCACAGATACGCAGTATTTT. Translation gives CASSPIRGSTDTQYF.

The CDR3 spells CASSLRETQYF. CDR3 DNA: TGTGCCAGCAGTTTACGGGAGACCCAGTACTTC. The chain recombines TRBV28 with TRBJ2-5, with D hard to call. From germline, CDR1 is MDHEN and CDR2 SYDVKM. CDR3 length equals 11 residues. The V and J ends lost 2 bases and 5 bases respectively, with 3 bases between them.

V is TRBV5-4 and J is TRBJ2-7, with D unresolved. This CDR3 comprises 14 residues. Germline CDR1 is SGHNT and CDR2 is YYREEE (reference sequence). V dropped 0 bases and J dropped 3 bases, with 10 bases sitting between them. The CDR3 nucleotides are TGTGCCAGCAGCTTGGGCAGAGAAGGCTACGAGCAGTACTTC. It translates to CASSLGREGYEQYF.

The chain recombines TRBV7-2 with TRBJ2-3; tentatively, D is TRBD1 (6 bases). Germline loops: CDR1 SGHTA, CDR2 FQGNSA. V was clipped by 3 bases and J by 0 bases, with 10 bases between them. This CDR3 has 15 amino acids. CDR3 region: CASSFGTTSTDTQYF. CDR3 coding DNA: TGTGCCAGCAGCTTCGGGACAACGAGCACAGATACGCAGTATTTT. The entire variable domain, with the rest obtained from reference TRBV7-2 and TRBJ2-3, is as follows: GAGVSQSPSNKVTEKGKDVELRCDPISGHTALYWYRQSLGQGLEFLIYFQGNSAPDKSGLPSDRFSAERTGGSVSTLTIQRTQQEDSAVYLCASSFGTTSTDTQYFGPGTRLTVL.

This chain joins TRBV5-4 and TRBJ2-2; D could derive from TRBD1 or TRBD2 (5 bases each). From germline, CDR1 is SGHNT and CDR2 YYREEE (reference sequence). This CDR3 spans 17 amino acids. V lost 4 bases, J lost 6 bases, and 22 bases lay in between. The CDR3 DNA is TGTGCCAGCAGCCTGACGGGACGGGGCGGCGCGGCCGGGGAGCTGTTTTTT. Translated: CASSLTGRGGAAGELFF.

The chain links TRBV9 to TRBJ1-2; perhaps TRBD1 as D (6 bases). V was pared by 4 bases and J by 8 bases, with 24 bases between. The germline CDR1 and CDR2 sequences are SGDLS and YYNGEE. The CDR3 totals 16 residues. The chain's CDR3 is CASSTRRGGFREGYTF. In nucleotides, the CDR3 is TGTGCCAGCAGCACTCGTAGAGGGGGGTTTCGGGAGGGCTACACCTTC.